These 31 T cell receptor beta chains originate from one sample sequenced in a study of technical replicates of blood from a few donors. The repertoire was sequenced with immunoSEQ multiplex PCR; TCRdb's copy has only in-frame clones and lacks some. The sample includes tens of thousands of clones, about 88% of them seen just once. Sequencing was carried out using T cells isolated from PBMCs. The receptors stem from a human donor in good health.

The chain joins TRBV6-5 to TRBJ2-1; 8 positions agree with TRBD2. V shed 7 bases, J shed 5 bases, and the junction held 7 bases outside the gene matches. The CDR3 contains 14 residues. Germline CDR1 reads MNHEY; CDR2 reads SVGAGI. The CDR3 bases are TGTGCCAGCAAACCGGGACTAGACAACAATGAGCAGTTCTTC. Its protein product is CASKPGLDNNEQFF.

The V call is TRBV18, the J call TRBJ2-1, with 13 nucleotides matching TRBD2. The CDR3 length is 16 residues. CDR1 is KGHSH and CDR2 is LQKENI in the germline V gene. The V segment lost 6 bases and the J segment 1 base; nucleotides outside the gene matches: 3. CDR3 bases: TGTGCCAGCTCCCCGGGACTAGCGGGGTCCTACAATGAGCAGTTCTTC. This gives the protein CASSPGLAGSYNEQFF.

The chain uses TRBV2 and TRBJ1-5, with D tentatively TRBD1 (6 bases). The CDR3 extends over 14 amino acids. In germline, CDR1 is SNHLY, CDR2 FYNNEI. The V and J ends lost 2 bases and 6 bases respectively, with 11 bases between them. CDR3: CASSELDSAQPQHF. In DNA form, the CDR3 reads TGTGCCAGCAGTGAATTGGACAGCGCTCAGCCCCAGCATTTT. Combining the CDR3 with reference TRBV2 and TRBJ1-5 gives the whole variable domain EPEVTQTPSHQVTQMGQEVILRCVPISNHLYFYWYRQILGQKVEFLVSFYNNEISEKSEIFDDQFSVERPDGSNFTLKIRSTKLEDSAMYFCASSELDSAQPQHFGDGTRLSIL.

This sequence joins TRBV5-6 and TRBJ1-3; D possibly corresponds to TRBD1 (5 bases). From germline, CDR1 is SGHDT and CDR2 YYEEEE. Trimming took off 4 bases at V and 3 bases at J, with 14 bases between the two ends. The CDR3 covers 15 residues. The DNA for the CDR3 is TGTGCCAGCAGCAAGCTGGACATAGGTGGAAACACCATATATTTT. Residues: CASSKLDIGGNTIYF.

The J gene is TRBJ2-1, the V gene TRBV28; the match to TRBD1 covers 7 bases. Germline V gene sequence: CDR1 MDHEN, CDR2 SYDVKM. Losses at the gene ends were 4 bases for V and 4 bases for J; bases not matched to a gene: 7. The CDR3 loop spans 15 amino acids. CDR3 amino acids: CASSSRTGEYNEQFF. Here the CDR3 DNA reads TGTGCCAGCAGTTCCCGGACAGGCGAGTACAATGAGCAGTTCTTC.

The chain carries TRBV6-6 and TRBJ2-7; 7 bases match TRBD2. The junction had 8 bases not matched to a gene; V was cut back by 6 bases and J by 3 bases. The CDR3 sequence is 14 residues long. CDR1 MNHNY and CDR2 SVGAGI come from the germline V gene (reference sequence). In DNA, the CDR3 is TGTGCCAGCAGCCCGGGGGGATTAGACTACGAGCAGTACTTC. It encodes CASSPGGLDYEQYF.

V is TRBV19 and J is TRBJ1-3; the D gene is possibly TRBD1 (6 bases). The CDR3 totals 16 residues. Germline V gives CDR1 LNHDA, CDR2 SQIVND (reference sequence). The V end lost 3 bases, the J end lost 6 bases, and 18 bases lay between the germline ends. Written as DNA, the CDR3 is TGTGCCAGTAGTATGCTACTCAGGGGAGCGCTAAACACCATATATTTT. Its translation: CASSMLLRGALNTIYF.

The chain links TRBV6-5 to TRBJ2-6, with D uncertain. Germline values: CDR1 MNHEY, CDR2 SVGAGI. The CDR3 covers 15 residues. V gave up 2 bases and J gave up 0 bases, with 5 bases separating them. The CDR3 loop reads CASSYLSSGANVLTF. The DNA for the CDR3 is TGTGCCAGCAGTTACCTGAGCTCTGGGGCCAACGTCCTGACTTTC.

This clone was recorded a few times. V usage is TRBV28 and J usage is TRBJ2-3; D is unclear. The germline V gene encodes CDR1 MDHEN and CDR2 SYDVKM. CDR3 length: 13 amino acids. V lost 5 bases to trimming and J lost 0 bases, with 6 bases between them. The CDR3 DNA follows: TGTGCCAGCAGTACAATCAGCACAGATACGCAGTATTTT. Amino acid sequence: CASSTISTDTQYF.

The chain combines TRBV5-4 with TRBJ2-2, with 10 bases aligning to TRBD2. The CDR3 totals 17 residues. The V and J ends lost 4 bases and 7 bases, in that order; junction bases with no gene match: 13. Germline V CDR1 and CDR2: SGHNT, YYREEE (reference sequence). The chain's CDR3 is CASSPSRLAGDHGELFF. The CDR3 DNA reads TGTGCCAGCAGCCCGAGTCGGCTAGCGGGAGATCACGGGGAGCTGTTTTTT.

V and J are TRBV6-5 and TRBJ1-1; tentatively, D is TRBD1 (5 bases). Trimming left V 6 bases short and J 6 bases short, with 8 bases between. Germline loops: CDR1 MNHEY, CDR2 SVGAGI. The CDR3 has 11 residues. The CDR3 DNA reads as TGTGCCAGCAGGGAGGGACCTGAAGCTTTCTTT. It codes for CASREGPEAFF.

The J gene is TRBJ2-1, the V gene TRBV2, with 7 bases matching TRBD2. Germline loops: CDR1 SNHLY, CDR2 FYNNEI. This CDR3 is built from 15 residues. V lost 7 bases and J lost 2; bases outside the gene matches: 8. This CDR3 is CASTTAGNPYNEQFF. CDR3 DNA: TGTGCCAGCACTACAGCGGGAAACCCCTACAATGAGCAGTTCTTC.

This rearrangement joins TRBV7-8 to TRBJ2-2, with D hard to call. The V end lost 2 bases, the J end lost 3 bases, and 7 bases lay between the germline ends. The CDR3 totals 14 residues. Germline V gives CDR1 SGHVS, CDR2 FQNEAQ. This CDR3 is CASSLTGDTGELFF. The CDR3 bases are TGTGCCAGCAGCTTAACGGGTGACACCGGGGAGCTGTTTTTT.

The gene calls are TRBV5-4 and TRBJ2-1, with 9 nucleotides matching TRBD1. Germline CDR1 is SGHNT and CDR2 is YYREEE (reference sequence). The CDR3 contains 15 residues. Trimming took 1 base from V and 7 from J; bases not matched to a gene: 6. CDR3 DNA sequence: TGTGCCAGCAGCTTGACCGGGACAGGGTATAATGAGCAGTTCTTC. It translates to CASSLTGTGYNEQFF.

This rearrangement joins TRBV4-3 to TRBJ2-1, with D possibly being TRBD1 (5 bases). Germline CDR1 LGHNA, CDR2 YSLEER. Trimming pared 0 bases from V and 9 bases from J, leaving 9 bases between. This CDR3 is built from 13 residues. The CDR3 DNA sequence: TGCGCCAGCAGCCAAGATTTAGGGGCTGAGCAGTTCTTC. It codes for CASSQDLGAEQFF.

The gene calls are TRBV9 and TRBJ2-3, with TRBD1 matching 10 bases. The CDR3 consists of 15 residues. Trimming at V came to 4 bases and at J to 5 bases, leaving 7 bases not matched to a gene. Germline lookup yields CDR1 SGDLS and CDR2 YYNGEE. DNA of the CDR3: TGTGCCAGCAGCATGACAGGGGGCCTCCAAGATACGCAGTATTTT. Translated: CASSMTGGLQDTQYF.

This clone is a singleton in its sample. This chain uses TRBV28 with TRBJ2-7; 10 nucleotides align to TRBD2. Germline trimming cut 5 bases from V and 1 base from J; bases unmatched to any gene: 14. The CDR3 extends over 18 amino acids. CDR1 MDHEN and CDR2 SYDVKM come from the germline V gene. The CDR3 spells CASSTSVLAGDTSYEQYF. Here the CDR3 DNA reads TGTGCCAGCAGTACGTCCGTCCTAGCGGGAGATACATCCTACGAGCAGTACTTC.

This sequence joins TRBV11-3 and TRBJ1-4, with 9 bases fitting TRBD1. V shed 2 bases and J 6 bases; nucleotides not matched to a gene: 4. This CDR3 spans 15 amino acids. The germline V gene encodes CDR1 SGHNT and CDR2 YENEEA. CDR3 sequence (DNA): TGTGCCAGCAGCTTACGACAGGGGGTTTATGAAAAACTGTTTTTT. Amino acids: CASSLRQGVYEKLFF.

The chain combines TRBV7-8 with TRBJ2-2, with D possibly TRBD1 on 5 matching bases. Trimming removed 1 base from V and 1 base from J, with 13 bases in between. CDR3 length equals 17 residues. Germline assignment: CDR1 SGHVS and CDR2 FQNEAQ. The CDR3, as DNA: TGTGCCAGCAGCTTAGTGACCCCTACAGGGAACACCGGGGAGCTGTTTTTT. Amino acids: CASSLVTPTGNTGELFF.

The chain recombines TRBV5-6 with TRBJ2-7; no definite D call. CDR1 and CDR2 (germline): SGHDT, YYEEEE. The length of the CDR3 is 11 residues. The V end lost 6 bases, the J end lost 0 bases, and 4 bases lay between the germline ends. In nucleotides, the CDR3 is TGTGCCAGCACCAGCTCCTACGAGCAGTACTTC. Residues: CASTSSYEQYF. Together with reference TRBV5-6 and TRBJ2-7, the CDR3 gives the full variable domain: DAGVTQSPTHLIKTRGQQVTLRCSPKSGHDTVSWYQQALGQGPQFIFQYYEEEERQRGNFPDRFSGHQFPNYSSELNVNALLLGDSALYLCASTSSYEQYFGPGTRLTVT.

The V and J genes are TRBV30 and TRBJ1-1, with D unclear. The CDR3 has 15 amino acids. Germline CDR1 GTSNPN, CDR2 SVGIG (reference sequence). V lost 0 bases and J lost 0, with 11 bases in between. CDR3 in amino acids: CAWSVALTMNTEAFF. The CDR3 coding sequence is TGTGCCTGGAGTGTGGCCCTTACAATGAACACTGAAGCTTTCTTT.

Here the CDR3 reads CASAPGLSNTEAFF. In DNA form, the CDR3 reads TGTGCCAGCGCGCCAGGCTTGTCGAACACTGAAGCTTTCTTT. J is TRBJ1-1 and V is TRBV18; D ambiguous. Germline CDR1 and CDR2: KGHSH and LQKENI. The germline V and J ends were trimmed by 8 bases and 1 base, with 14 bases remaining between them. CDR3 length: 14 amino acids.

The chain joins TRBV6-5 to TRBJ2-5; no clear D. V was cut by 0 bases and J by 4 bases, with 12 bases left in between. Germline V gives CDR1 MNHEY, CDR2 SVGAGI. The CDR3 length is 15 residues. The CDR3 DNA sequence: TGTGCCAGCAGTTACTCGGGTAGCTTCGGAGAGACCCAGTACTTC. Protein sequence: CASSYSGSFGETQYF.

This clone was counted once. The rearrangement uses TRBV19 and TRBJ2-3; 8 bases match TRBD1. The CDR3 covers 15 residues. Germline CDR1 LNHDA, CDR2 SQIVND (reference sequence). J gave up 4 bases and V 6 bases, and 9 bases lay outside the gene matches. The CDR3 region has the DNA TGTGCCAGTAGAAAAGCAGGACAGGGCCCAGATACGCAGTATTTT. This codes for CASRKAGQGPDTQYF. The full variable domain, its missing parts supplied by reference TRBV19 and TRBJ2-3, is DGGITQSPKYLFRKEGQNVTLSCEQNLNHDAMYWYRQDPGQGLRLIYYSQIVNDFQKGDIAEGYSVSREKKESFPLTVTSAQKNPTAFYLCASRKAGQGPDTQYFGPGTRLTVL.

The CDR3 is CASSPLSGTSGLYTDTQYF. In DNA, the CDR3 is TGTGCCAGCAGCCCTCTATCCGGGACTAGCGGGTTATACACAGATACGCAGTATTTT. The rearrangement joins TRBV9 to TRBJ2-3; 12 nucleotides line up with TRBD2. CDR3 length: 19 residues. Germline CDR1 and CDR2: SGDLS and YYNGEE. V was clipped by 4 bases and J by 2 bases; unmatched bases: 14.

The chain links TRBV4-3 to TRBJ2-2; 7 positions agree with TRBD2. V dropped 4 bases and J dropped 3; count of bases not matched to a gene: 14. In germline, CDR1 is LGHNA, CDR2 YSLEER. CDR3 length: 18 residues. CDR3 DNA: TGCGCCAGCAGCCGTACGGCCCAGGGAGGGATGGACACCGGGGAGCTGTTTTTT. This gives the protein CASSRTAQGGMDTGELFF.

The gene calls are TRBV5-6 and TRBJ1-5; no clear D gene. Germline CDR1 SGHDT, CDR2 YYEEEE. CDR3 size: 14 residues. V lost 0 bases and J lost 4, with 8 bases in between. The CDR3 loop reads CASSLGRNNQPQHF. In nucleotides, the CDR3 is TGTGCCAGCAGCTTGGGGCGGAATAATCAGCCCCAGCATTTT.

The rearrangement uses TRBV10-2 and TRBJ2-5, with TRBD2 identical over 8 bases. CDR1 and CDR2 (germline): WSHSY, SAAADI. The V gene end was trimmed by 2 bases and the J gene end by 0 bases; junction bases not matched to a gene: 5. This CDR3 spans 16 amino acids. The CDR3 reads CASSERLLADQETQYF. The CDR3 bases are TGCGCCAGCAGTGAGAGGTTACTAGCGGACCAAGAGACCCAGTACTTC.

V and J are TRBV7-9 and TRBJ2-1; 13 bases are shared with TRBD2. Germline values: CDR1 SEHNR, CDR2 FQNEAQ (reference sequence). This CDR3 has 15 residues. V shed 5 bases and J 7 bases; nucleotides not matched to a gene: 5. Here the CDR3 DNA reads TGTGCCAGCAGCCCGACTAGCGGGAGGAGAAATGAGCAGTTCTTC. Encoded protein: CASSPTSGRRNEQFF.

The J gene is TRBJ2-7, the V gene TRBV29-1; 8 bases are a match to TRBD2. The CDR3 has 13 residues. V lost 6 bases and J lost 0; bases outside the gene matches: 4. Germline CDR1 and CDR2: SQVTM and ANQGSEA. The CDR3 spells CSVRSGSSYEQYF. The DNA for the CDR3 is TGCAGCGTCCGAAGCGGGAGCTCCTACGAGCAGTACTTC.

Written as DNA, the CDR3 is TGTGCCAGCAGCTCGACAGGGGGCGAGCAGTACTTC. Protein sequence: CASSSTGGEQYF. This chain joins TRBV7-3 and TRBJ2-7; 9 positions agree with TRBD1. Trimming cost V 4 bases and J 6 bases; bases outside gene matches: 1. In germline, CDR1 is SGHTA, CDR2 FQGTGA. This CDR3 is 12 amino acids long.